This T cell receptor beta chain was retrieved from a study of CD8 T cells in Susac syndrome. Across the whole study: At the time their blood was drawn, patients with Susac syndrome were either therapy-naive, on corticosteroids (with some of them also receiving intravenous immunoglobulin), or on intravenous immunoglobulin alone.

This clonotype was observed a few times. CDR1 and CDR2 from the germline V gene are DFQATT and SNEGSKA (reference sequence). The trim removed 3 bases at V and 0 bases at J, leaving 2 bases unmatched. The length of the CDR3 is 13 residues. It was with random hexamers that 0.5 to 1 ug RNA was reverse transcribed. TCRdb independently ran MiXCR on the immunoSEQ multiplex PCR reads; one entry per CDR3 protein. The top ten clones hold 0.15% of a sample with 210,000 or so distinct CDR3 sequences, about 94% of them seen once. The specimen sequenced was CD4+ T cells from PBMCs. V is TRBV20-1 and J is TRBJ2-7; TRBD1 matches at 7 bases. The sequence was collected from a human donor with Susac syndrome. The CDR3 reads CSARTGRSYEQYF. In DNA form, the CDR3 reads TGCAGTGCTAGGACAGGGCGCTCCTACGAGCAGTACTTC.